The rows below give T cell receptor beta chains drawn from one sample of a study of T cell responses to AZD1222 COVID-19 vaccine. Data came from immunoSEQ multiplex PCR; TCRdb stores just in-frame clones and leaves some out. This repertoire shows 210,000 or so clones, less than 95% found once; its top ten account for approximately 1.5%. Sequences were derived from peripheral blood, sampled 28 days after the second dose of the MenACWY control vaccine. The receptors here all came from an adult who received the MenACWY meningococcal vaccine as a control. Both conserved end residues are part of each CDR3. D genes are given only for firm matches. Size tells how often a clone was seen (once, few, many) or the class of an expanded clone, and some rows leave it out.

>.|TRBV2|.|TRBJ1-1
TGTGCCAGCAGTGCCGGACAGCTGAACACTGAAGCTTTCTTT
CASSAGQLNTEAFF
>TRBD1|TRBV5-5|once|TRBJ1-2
TGTGCCAGCAGCTCGCAAGCCGGGACAGGCTTCTATGGCTACACCTTC
CASSSQAGTGFYGYTF
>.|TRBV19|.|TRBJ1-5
TGTGCCAGTAGTATTTTGGGGGTTGATCAGCCCCAGCATTTT
CASSILGVDQPQHF
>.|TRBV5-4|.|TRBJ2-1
TGTGCCAGCAGCTTGGCTTCCAATGAGCAGTTCTTC
CASSLASNEQFF
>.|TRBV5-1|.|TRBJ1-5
TGCGCCAGCAGCTTCGGGGGGAATCAGCCCCAGCATTTT
CASSFGGNQPQHF
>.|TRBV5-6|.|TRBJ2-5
TGTGCCAGCAGCCCGGGACACCAAGAGACCCAGTACTTC
CASSPGHQETQYF
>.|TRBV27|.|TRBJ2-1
TGTGCCAGCAGTCTGGACTTTAACAATGAGCAGTTCTTC
CASSLDFNNEQFF
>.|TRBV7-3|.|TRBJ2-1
TGTGCCAGCAGCTCTACCGGGACTCTCAATGAGCAGTTCTTC
CASSSTGTLNEQFF
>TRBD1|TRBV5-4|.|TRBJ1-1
TGTGCCAGCAGCCCCAGACAGGGGACGAACACTGAAGCTTTCTTT
CASSPRQGTNTEAFF
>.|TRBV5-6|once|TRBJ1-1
TGTGCCAGCAGCTTGAGGGAGAACACTGAAGCTTTCTTT
CASSLRENTEAFF
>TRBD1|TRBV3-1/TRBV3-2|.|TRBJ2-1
TGTGCCAGCAGCCGGACAGGGGAAACCTACAATGAGCAGTTCTTC
CASSRTGETYNEQFF
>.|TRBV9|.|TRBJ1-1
TGTGCCAGCAGCGGACAGGCGAACACTGAAGCTTTCTTT
CASSGQANTEAFF
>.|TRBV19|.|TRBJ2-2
TGTGCCAGTAGTATAGGGACCTCGCGGACCGGGGAGCTGTTTTTT
CASSIGTSRTGELFF
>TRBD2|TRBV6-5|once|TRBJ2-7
TGTGCCAGCAGTCCGACTAGCGGGATCACCTACGAGCAGTACTTC
CASSPTSGITYEQYF
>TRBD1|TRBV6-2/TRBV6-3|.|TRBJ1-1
TGTGCCAGCAGTCTCCATTCGACAGGGGTTATATCTGAAGCTTTCTTT
CASSLHSTGVISEAFF
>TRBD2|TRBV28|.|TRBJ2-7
TGTGCCAGCAGTCACGCCGGGACTAGCGGGGGGGCCGAGCAGTACTTC
CASSHAGTSGGAEQYF